The 7 T cell receptor beta chains below were found in one sample sequenced in a study of shared clonotypes between healthy human individuals. The method was immunoSEQ multiplex PCR; TCRdb's version includes in-frame clones alone and lacks a portion of them. The table records 2 million to 2.5 million clones, approximately 96% of them present only once. Material for sequencing was naive CD4+ T cells sorted from blood. The subset is: CD45RA+ positively selected. The source of these receptors is a man younger than 30 in good health.

The rearrangement joins TRBV11-1 to TRBJ1-2; TRBD1 might be the D (6 bases). Trimming removed 4 bases at V and 5 bases at J, with 8 bases between. Germline V CDR1 and CDR2: SGHAT, FQDESV (reference sequence). This CDR3 has 12 amino acids. Here the CDR3 DNA reads TGTGCCAGCAGCTCACAGGGTTATGGCTACACCTTC. Translating it yields CASSSQGYGYTF.

For this clone: The germline gene is not matched at one end of the junction; a read error may be the cause. As DNA, the CDR3 is TGCGCCAGCAGCCAAGATTCGACAGACCCCATTTTT. Translating gives CASSQDSTDPIF. This chain uses TRBV4-1 with TRBJ1-3; weak D call: TRBD1 (5 bases). In germline, CDR1 is MGHRA, CDR2 YSYEKL. The CDR3 totals 12 residues.

The rearrangement joins TRBV10-3 to TRBJ2-5; 9 positions agree with TRBD2. Germline-derived CDR1 and CDR2 are ENHRY and SYGVKD. The CDR3 has 14 residues. J lost 5 bases, V lost 6 bases, and 7 bases had no gene match. As DNA, the CDR3 is TGTGCCATCAGGGCGGGGGGGCGAGGCGAGACCCAGTACTTC. This gives the protein CAIRAGGRGETQYF.

V is TRBV7-2 and J is TRBJ1-1, with 7 bases matching TRBD1. CDR3 length: 15 residues. J was trimmed by 1 base and V by 3 bases; bases with no gene match: 5. Germline V lookup: CDR1 SGHTA, CDR2 FQGNSA. CDR3 region: CASSFLSGGNTEAFF. In DNA, the CDR3 is TGTGCCAGCAGCTTCCTTTCAGGGGGGAACACTGAAGCTTTCTTT. The full variable domain, its missing parts supplied by reference TRBV7-2 and TRBJ1-1, is GAGVSQSPSNKVTEKGKDVELRCDPISGHTALYWYRQSLGQGLEFLIYFQGNSAPDKSGLPSDRFSAERTGGSVSTLTIQRTQQEDSAVYLCASSFLSGGNTEAFFGQGTRLTVV.

The V gene is TRBV18, the J gene TRBJ2-7, with D unclear. CDR3 size: 16 residues. Between the trimmed V and J ends, which lost 0 bases and 2 bases, there was a span of 14 bases. CDR1 and CDR2 from the germline V gene are KGHSH and LQKENI. The CDR3 DNA follows: TGTGCCAGCTCACCACCCCAGACCTCGAAACCCTACGAGCAGTACTTC. This sequence encodes CASSPPQTSKPYEQYF.

This sequence joins TRBV27 and TRBJ2-7; D gene ambiguous. Germline V gives CDR1 MNHEY, CDR2 SMNVEV (reference sequence). CDR3 size: 15 residues. Trimming took 8 bases from V and 0 from J, leaving 17 bases between them. The DNA of the CDR3 is TGTGCCAGCTCGGTTTTAGGCGGTAGCTCCTACGAGCAGTACTTC. Its protein is CASSVLGGSSYEQYF.

This chain connects TRBV5-1 to TRBJ2-1, with TRBD1 matching 9 bases. Germline CDR1 is SGHRS and CDR2 is YFSETQ. The ends lost 2 bases at V and 2 bases at J; junction bases unmatched: 2. This CDR3 is 15 amino acids long. For the CDR3, the DNA is TGCGCCAGCAGCTTCGGACAGGGGACCTACAATGAGCAGTTCTTC. Translated, it gives CASSFGQGTYNEQFF.